The 10 T cell receptor beta chains given below trace back to one sample, sequenced in a study of shared clonotypes between healthy human individuals (dated by TCRdb to 2018 to 2021). The library was produced with the immunoSEQ multiplex PCR assay. TCRdb took over this immuneACCESS table, retaining in-frame rearrangements with V and J assigned. Such tables are incomplete; in checked studies, under half of the missing clones stem from an unresolved V gene, and the remainder is unexplained. This sample has fewer than 550,000 clones in its table, and roughly 79% of those were observed once. Around an eighth of the sample is held by the ten biggest clonotypes. The sample was PBMCs. The receptor source for this set is a woman aged 40-49 years in good health. Some clones in this sample may be carry-over from other donors' samples.

There are a few counts of this clone. This chain links TRBV5-5 with TRBJ2-7; D is undetermined. Trimming took off 0 bases at V and 1 base at J, with 11 bases between the two ends. The germline V gene has CDR1 SGHKS and CDR2 YYEKEE (reference sequence). This CDR3 contains 15 residues. CDR3 sequence reads: CASSLEEQTSYEQYF. For the CDR3, the DNA is TGTGCCAGCAGCTTGGAGGAGCAAACTTCCTACGAGCAGTACTTC. Based on the CDR3 plus reference TRBV5-5 and TRBJ2-7, the full variable domain is DAGVTQSPTHLIKTRGQQVTLRCSPISGHKSVSWYQQVLGQGPQFIFQYYEKEERGRGNFPDRFSARQFPNYSSELNVNALLLGDSALYLCASSLEEQTSYEQYFGPGTRLTVT.

The chain carries TRBV6-4 and TRBJ2-1, with TRBD2 identical over 9 bases. The CDR3 loop spans 13 amino acids. V was pared by 8 bases and J by 6 bases, with 5 bases of the junction left unmatched. Germline loops: CDR1 MRHNA, CDR2 SNTAGT. The CDR3 DNA reads TGTGCCAGCGCCACGCGGGAGGGCAATGAGCAGTTCTTC. It specifies CASATREGNEQFF.

V usage is TRBV6-6 and J usage is TRBJ2-2, with no clear D. The V end was cut by 6 bases, the J end by 5 bases, with 13 bases between. The CDR3 consists of 14 residues. Germline values: CDR1 MNHNY, CDR2 SVGAGI (reference sequence). CDR3 DNA: TGTGCCAGCAGCCTTCGCGAGGTGACCGGGGAGCTGTTTTTT. Amino acids: CASSLREVTGELFF.

The chain employs TRBV7-2 and TRBJ1-1, with TRBD1 as a possible D gene (5 bases). The CDR3 consists of 17 residues. The ends were cut back, 2 bases at V and 7 bases at J, with 23 bases in the middle. In germline, CDR1 is SGHTA, CDR2 FQGNSA. The CDR3 DNA reads TGTGCCAGCAGCTTAATCTTTCTGGGGGTGCTAAGGGGTGAAGCTTTCTTT. Protein sequence: CASSLIFLGVLRGEAFF.

This clone was counted between two and nine times. V gene TRBV5-1 combines with J gene TRBJ2-1, with 9 bases matching TRBD2. Germline values: CDR1 SGHRS, CDR2 YFSETQ. V trimming: 2 bases; J trimming: 6 bases; junction bases outside the gene matches: 15. CDR3 length: 18 residues. CDR3 region: CASSLLAGGQITRNEQFF. The CDR3 nucleotides are TGCGCCAGCAGCTTACTAGCGGGCGGCCAAATCACCCGCAATGAGCAGTTCTTC.

The chain uses TRBV10-3 and TRBJ2-7; 9 bases line up with TRBD1. V shed 6 bases, J shed 5 bases, and the junction held 8 bases outside the gene matches. CDR3 length: 14 residues. Germline V gives CDR1 ENHRY, CDR2 SYGVKD. CDR3: CAISRDRDSDEQYF. The CDR3, as DNA: TGTGCCATCAGCCGGGACAGGGATTCCGACGAGCAGTACTTC.

Remarks on this clone: It is likely a read error: a sequence one base away is far more abundant. The CDR3 DNA is TGTGCCAGCAGCCTCATAGGGGGACGCAATCAGCCCCAGCATTTT. Protein product: CASSLIGGRNQPQHF. The chain employs TRBV11-2 and TRBJ1-5; possible D gene TRBD1, 6 bases. The V gene lost 5 bases and the J gene lost 2 bases, with 13 bases spanning the gap. This CDR3 spans 15 amino acids. Germline V gene sequence: CDR1 SGHAT, CDR2 FQNNGV.

The chain recombines TRBV4-1 with TRBJ2-7; a possible D gene is TRBD1 (6 bases). Per germline, CDR1 MGHRA and CDR2 YSYEKL. The CDR3 has 16 residues. Trimming took 4 bases from V and 0 from J, leaving 16 bases between them. The CDR3 is CASSLHSDRSSYEQYF. CDR3 bases: TGCGCCAGCAGCCTCCATTCGGACAGAAGCTCCTACGAGCAGTACTTC.

CDR3 nucleotides: TGTGCCTGTAAGGTCCCCAGCGGGAGGGCCCTCCACAATGAGCAGTTCTTC. It yields the protein CACKVPSGRALHNEQFF. The chain employs TRBV30 and TRBJ2-1, with 10 bases aligning to TRBD2. The CDR3 loop spans 17 amino acids. Germline V gene data show CDR1 as GTSNPN and CDR2 as SVGIG (reference sequence). Trimming at V came to 6 bases and at J to 5 bases, leaving 16 bases not matched to a gene.

The V gene is TRBV28, the J gene TRBJ2-7; TRBD1 agrees at 8 bases. The germline gives CDR1 MDHEN, CDR2 SYDVKM. This CDR3 comprises 15 residues. Trimming at V came to 6 bases and at J to 0 bases, leaving 7 bases not matched to a gene. In DNA form, the CDR3 reads TGTGCCAGCAGCCGGGACAGGAGACCCTCCTACGAGCAGTACTTC. Its translation: CASSRDRRPSYEQYF. Based on the CDR3 plus reference TRBV28 and TRBJ2-7, the full variable domain is DVKVTQSSRYLVKRTGEKVFLECVQDMDHENMFWYRQDPGLGLRLIYFSYDVKMKEKGDIPEGYSVSREKKERFSLILESASTNQTSMYLCASSRDRRPSYEQYFGPGTRLTVT.